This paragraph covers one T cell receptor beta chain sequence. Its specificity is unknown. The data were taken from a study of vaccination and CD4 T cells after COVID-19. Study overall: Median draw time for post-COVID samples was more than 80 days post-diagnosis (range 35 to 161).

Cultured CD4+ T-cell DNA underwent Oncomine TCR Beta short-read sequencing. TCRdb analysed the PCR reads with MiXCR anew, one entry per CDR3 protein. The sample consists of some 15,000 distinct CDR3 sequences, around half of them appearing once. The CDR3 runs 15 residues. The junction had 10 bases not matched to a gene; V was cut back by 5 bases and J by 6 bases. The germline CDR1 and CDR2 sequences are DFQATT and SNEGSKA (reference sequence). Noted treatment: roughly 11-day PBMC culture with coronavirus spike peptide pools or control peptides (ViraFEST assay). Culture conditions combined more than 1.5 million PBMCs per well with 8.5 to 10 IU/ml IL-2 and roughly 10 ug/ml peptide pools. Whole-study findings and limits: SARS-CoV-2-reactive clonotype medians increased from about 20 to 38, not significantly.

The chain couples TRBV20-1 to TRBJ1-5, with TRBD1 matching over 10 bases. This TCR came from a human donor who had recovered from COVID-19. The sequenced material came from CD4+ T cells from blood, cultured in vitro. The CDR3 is CSAGKTGGEGQPQHF. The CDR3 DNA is TGCAGTGCTGGAAAGACAGGGGGCGAAGGTCAGCCCCAGCATTTT.